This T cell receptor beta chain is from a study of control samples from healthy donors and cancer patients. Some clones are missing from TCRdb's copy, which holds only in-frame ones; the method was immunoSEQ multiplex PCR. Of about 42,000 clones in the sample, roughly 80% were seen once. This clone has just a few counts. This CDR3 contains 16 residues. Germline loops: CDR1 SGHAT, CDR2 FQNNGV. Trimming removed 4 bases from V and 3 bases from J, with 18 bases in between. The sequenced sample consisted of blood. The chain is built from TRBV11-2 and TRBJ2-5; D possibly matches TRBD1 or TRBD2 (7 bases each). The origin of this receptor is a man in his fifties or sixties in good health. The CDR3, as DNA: TGTGCCAGCAGCTATCAAAGCGGGACAGCAAAAGAGACCCAGTACTTC. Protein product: CASSYQSGTAKETQYF.